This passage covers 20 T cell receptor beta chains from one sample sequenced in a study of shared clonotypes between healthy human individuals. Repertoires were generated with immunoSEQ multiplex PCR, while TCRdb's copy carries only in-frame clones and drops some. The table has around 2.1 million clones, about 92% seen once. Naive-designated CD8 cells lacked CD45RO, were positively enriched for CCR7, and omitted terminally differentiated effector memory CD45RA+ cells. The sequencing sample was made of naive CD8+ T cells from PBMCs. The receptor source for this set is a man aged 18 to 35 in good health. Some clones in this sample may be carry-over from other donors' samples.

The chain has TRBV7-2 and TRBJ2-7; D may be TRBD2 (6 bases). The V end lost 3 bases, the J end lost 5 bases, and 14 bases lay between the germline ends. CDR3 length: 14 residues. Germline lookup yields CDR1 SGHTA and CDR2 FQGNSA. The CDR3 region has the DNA TGTGCCAGCAGCTTGCGGGGAATATACGACGAGCAGTACTTC. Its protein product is CASSLRGIYDEQYF.

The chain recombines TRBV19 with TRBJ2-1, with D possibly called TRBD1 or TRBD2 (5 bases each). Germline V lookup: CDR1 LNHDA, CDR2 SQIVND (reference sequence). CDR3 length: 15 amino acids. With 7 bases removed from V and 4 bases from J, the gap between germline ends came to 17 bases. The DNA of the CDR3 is TGTGCCAGTAACCTCTCGGGTGGGGGATACAATGAGCAGTTCTTC. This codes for CASNLSGGGYNEQFF.

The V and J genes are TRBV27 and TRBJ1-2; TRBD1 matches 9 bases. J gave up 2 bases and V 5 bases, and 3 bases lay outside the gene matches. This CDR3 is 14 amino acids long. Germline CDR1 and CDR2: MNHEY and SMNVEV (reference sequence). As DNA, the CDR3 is TGTGCCAGCAGTACGGGACAGGGAAACTATGGCTACACCTTC. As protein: CASSTGQGNYGYTF.

The DNA of the CDR3 is TGTGCCAGCAGCTTAGGGACAGGGGCCAAAAACATTCAGTACTTC. This translates into CASSLGTGAKNIQYF. The chain couples TRBV7-6 to TRBJ2-4, with 8 bases identical to TRBD1. The CDR3 length is 15 residues. The J segment lost 1 base and the V segment lost 1 base, leaving 0 bases of the junction unmatched. Per the germline V gene, CDR1 is SGHVS and CDR2 is FNYEAQ.

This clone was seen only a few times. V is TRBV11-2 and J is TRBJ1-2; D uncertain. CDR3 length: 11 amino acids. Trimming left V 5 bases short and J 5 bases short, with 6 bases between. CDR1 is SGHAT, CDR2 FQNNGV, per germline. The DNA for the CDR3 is TGTGCCAGCAGCGTGGGATATGGCTACACCTTC. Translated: CASSVGYGYTF. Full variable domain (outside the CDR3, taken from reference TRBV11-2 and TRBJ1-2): EAGVAQSPRYKIIEKRQSVAFWCNPISGHATLYWYQQILGQGPKLLIQFQNNGVVDDSQLPKDRFSAERLKGVDSTLKIQPAKLEDSAVYLCASSVGYGYTFGSGTRLTVV.

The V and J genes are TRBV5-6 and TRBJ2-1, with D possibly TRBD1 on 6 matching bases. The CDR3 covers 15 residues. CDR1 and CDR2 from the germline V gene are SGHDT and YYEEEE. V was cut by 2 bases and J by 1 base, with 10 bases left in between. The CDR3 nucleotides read TGTGCCAGCAGCTTCATCGGACAGTCCTACAATGAGCAGTTCTTC. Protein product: CASSFIGQSYNEQFF. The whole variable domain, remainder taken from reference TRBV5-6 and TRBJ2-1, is DAGVTQSPTHLIKTRGQQVTLRCSPKSGHDTVSWYQQALGQGPQFIFQYYEEEERQRGNFPDRFSGHQFPNYSSELNVNALLLGDSALYLCASSFIGQSYNEQFFGPGTRLTVL.

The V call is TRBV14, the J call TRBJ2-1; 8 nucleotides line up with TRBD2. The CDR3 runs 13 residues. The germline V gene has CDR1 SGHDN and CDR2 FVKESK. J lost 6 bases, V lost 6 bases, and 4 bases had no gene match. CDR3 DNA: TGTGCCAGCAGATTCCGGGAGGGCAATGAGCAGTTCTTC. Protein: CASRFREGNEQFF.

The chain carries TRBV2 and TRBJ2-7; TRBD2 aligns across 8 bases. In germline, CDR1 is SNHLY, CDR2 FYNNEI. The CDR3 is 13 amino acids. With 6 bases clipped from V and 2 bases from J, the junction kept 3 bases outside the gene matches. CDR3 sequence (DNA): TGTGCCAGCAGCGCGACTAGCGCCTACGAGCAGTACTTC. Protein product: CASSATSAYEQYF.

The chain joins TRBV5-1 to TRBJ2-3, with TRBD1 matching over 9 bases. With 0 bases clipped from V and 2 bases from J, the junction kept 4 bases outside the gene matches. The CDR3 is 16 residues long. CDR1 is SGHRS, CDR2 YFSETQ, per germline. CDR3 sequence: CASSLGGTGYTDTQYF. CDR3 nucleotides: TGCGCCAGCAGCTTGGGAGGGACAGGGTACACAGATACGCAGTATTTT.

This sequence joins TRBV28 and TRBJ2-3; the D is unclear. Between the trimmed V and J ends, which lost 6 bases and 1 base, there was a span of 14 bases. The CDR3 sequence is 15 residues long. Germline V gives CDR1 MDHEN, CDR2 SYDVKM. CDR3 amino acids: CASSHGTFGTDTQYF. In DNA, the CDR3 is TGTGCCAGCAGCCACGGAACGTTCGGCACAGATACGCAGTATTTT.

CDR3 nucleotides: TGCGCCAGCAGGGGACAGGGGGCAACTGAAGCTTTCTTT. This sequence encodes CASRGQGATEAFF. J is TRBJ1-1 and V is TRBV5-1, with 12 bases matching TRBD1. This CDR3 region has 13 residues. Germline V gene sequence: CDR1 SGHRS, CDR2 YFSETQ. After removal of 5 bases from V and 5 bases from J, the junction contained 1 base not matched to a gene.

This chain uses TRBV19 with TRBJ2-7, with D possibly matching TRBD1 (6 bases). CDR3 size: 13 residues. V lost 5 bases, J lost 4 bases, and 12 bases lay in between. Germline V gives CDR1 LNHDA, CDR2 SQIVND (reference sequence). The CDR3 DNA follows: TGTGCCAGTAGTGCAGACGGACAGTACGAGCAGTACTTC. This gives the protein CASSADGQYEQYF.

This CDR3 reads CASSVDGTSVNTEAFF. DNA of the CDR3: TGTGCCAGCAGCGTAGATGGGACGTCCGTGAACACTGAAGCTTTCTTT. The chain combines TRBV9 with TRBJ1-1; D might be TRBD1 (5 bases). CDR1 and CDR2 (germline): SGDLS, YYNGEE. The CDR3 extends over 16 amino acids. Trimming stripped 0 bases from V and 0 bases from J, with 12 bases between.

The CDR3 here is CASSPFRTSGSLTDTQYF. DNA of the CDR3: TGTGCCAGCAGTCCCTTTCGGACTAGCGGGAGTTTGACAGATACGCAGTATTTT. The rearrangement joins TRBV27 to TRBJ2-3; 13 bases map to TRBD2. V lost 5 bases, J lost 3 bases, and 11 bases stayed unmatched. The CDR3 totals 18 residues. Germline V gene data show CDR1 as MNHEY and CDR2 as SMNVEV (reference sequence).

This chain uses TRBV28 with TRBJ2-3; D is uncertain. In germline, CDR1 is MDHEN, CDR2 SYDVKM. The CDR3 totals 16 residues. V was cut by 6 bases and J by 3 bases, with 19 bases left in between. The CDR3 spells CASRSILGPMTDTQYF. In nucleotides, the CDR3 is TGTGCCAGCAGGTCTATATTAGGGCCGATGACAGATACGCAGTATTTT.

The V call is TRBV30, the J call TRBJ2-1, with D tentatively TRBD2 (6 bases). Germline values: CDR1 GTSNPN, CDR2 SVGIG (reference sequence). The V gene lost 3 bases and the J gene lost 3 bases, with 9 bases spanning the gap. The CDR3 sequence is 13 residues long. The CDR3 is CAWRDGGYNEQFF. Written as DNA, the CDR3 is TGTGCCTGGAGGGACGGGGGCTACAATGAGCAGTTCTTC.

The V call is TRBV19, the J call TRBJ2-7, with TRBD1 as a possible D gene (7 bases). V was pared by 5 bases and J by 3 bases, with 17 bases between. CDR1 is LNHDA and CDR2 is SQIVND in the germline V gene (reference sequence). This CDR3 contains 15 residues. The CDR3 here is CASSLTAGGNYEQYF. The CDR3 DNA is TGTGCCAGTAGTCTGACGGCAGGGGGGAACTACGAGCAGTACTTC.

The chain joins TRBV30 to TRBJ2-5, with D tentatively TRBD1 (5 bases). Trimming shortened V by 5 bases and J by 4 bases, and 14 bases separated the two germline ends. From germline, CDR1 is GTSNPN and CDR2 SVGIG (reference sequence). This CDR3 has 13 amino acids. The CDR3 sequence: CAWEAGSGETQYF. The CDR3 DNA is TGTGCCTGGGAAGCAGGGTCGGGAGAGACCCAGTACTTC.

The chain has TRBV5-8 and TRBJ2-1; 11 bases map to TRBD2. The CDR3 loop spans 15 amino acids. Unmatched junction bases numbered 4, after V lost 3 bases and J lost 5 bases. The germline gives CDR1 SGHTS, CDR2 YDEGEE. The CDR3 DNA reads TGTGCCAGCAGCTCAAGACTAGCGGGGCACAATGAGCAGTTCTTC. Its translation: CASSSRLAGHNEQFF.

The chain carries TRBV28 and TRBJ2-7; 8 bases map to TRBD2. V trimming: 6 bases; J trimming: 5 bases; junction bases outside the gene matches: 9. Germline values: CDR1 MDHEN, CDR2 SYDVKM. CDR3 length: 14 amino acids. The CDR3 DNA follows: TGTGCCAGCAGCGGACCGGGACTAGAGCACGAGCAGTACTTC. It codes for CASSGPGLEHEQYF.